Following are 5 T cell receptor beta chains from one sample sequenced in a study of CD4 and CD8 cells across lung adenocarcinoma regions (dated by TCRdb to the late 2010s). The library was made by PCR. The sample was run on a HiSeq X Ten. TCRdb reworked the public reads: Q25 trimming with fastp, MiXCR clone assembly, productive beta chains retained. A single entry per CDR3 protein holds the most common genes and DNA from its merged rows. The sample table records about 11,000 distinct CDR3 sequences; 53% of these occur just once. In total, the top ten clones hold about 35% of the sample. Sequences were obtained from CD8+ T cells from the center of a lung tumor. The sample's cell subset or site label, decoded: tumor center region. Every receptor here comes from a female donor with lung adenocarcinoma. The CD4 and CD8 labels of this study may be unreliable.

On this clonotype itself: The germline gene is not matched at one end of the junction; a read error may be the cause. The chain uses TRBV6-5 and TRBJ1-5, with 8 positions matching TRBD1. CDR1 MNHEY and CDR2 SVGAGI come from the germline V gene. This CDR3 is built from 15 residues. CDR3 DNA sequence: TGTGCCAACAGTTACTCAGGGACAGGAAATCAGCCCCAGCATTTT. Amino acid sequence: CANSYSGTGNQPQHF.

This clonotype has just a few counts. The genes are TRBV6-5 and TRBJ2-5; D unclear. V lost 0 bases, J lost 3 bases, and 14 bases lay in between. Germline-derived CDR1 and CDR2 are MNHEY and SVGAGI. The CDR3 sequence is 16 residues long. CDR3 sequence reads: CASSYSNIGWEETQYF. CDR3 bases: TGTGCCAGCAGTTACTCGAATATCGGTTGGGAAGAGACCCAGTACTTC.

This chain links TRBV10-2 with TRBJ2-5; D assignment may be TRBD1 or TRBD2 (5 bases each). There are 14 residues in the CDR3. Deletions cut 2 bases from V and 13 bases from J, with 20 bases between. Germline assignment: CDR1 WSHSY and CDR2 SAAADI. CDR3 amino acids: CASSEPGPAEVLYF. The DNA of the CDR3 is TGCGCCAGCAGTGAGCCGGGGCCGGCCGAGGTCCTGTACTTC.

DNA of the CDR3: TGCGCCAGCAGTGAGACTAGCGGGGTATACAATGAGCAGTTCTTC. Its protein product is CASSETSGVYNEQFF. The chain couples TRBV10-1 to TRBJ2-1; 10 bases fit TRBD2. CDR1 and CDR2 (germline): WNHNN, SYGVQD (reference sequence). The CDR3 runs to 15 residues. Germline trimming cut 2 bases from V and 4 bases from J; bases unmatched to any gene: 2.

The chain recombines TRBV6-1 with TRBJ2-3; a possible D gene is TRBD2 (6 bases). Germline V gives CDR1 MNHNS, CDR2 SASEGT. This CDR3 is built from 16 residues. Deletions cut 1 base from V and 1 base from J, with 12 bases between. As DNA, the CDR3 is TGTGCCAGCAGTGAAGGGAGGGTTAGGGGCACAGATACGCAGTATTTT. As protein: CASSEGRVRGTDTQYF.